This TCR beta chain was sequenced during a study of graft-versus-host responses after intestinal transplantation. This CDR3 comprises 17 residues. Germline assignment: CDR1 LGHNA and CDR2 YSLEER. Repertoires were generated with immunoSEQ multiplex PCR, while TCRdb's copy carries only in-frame clones and drops some. In the table there are 90,000 to 130,000 clones, 90% to 95% of which are singletons. Notes on the study in general: Researchers found peak circulating GvH clone levels linked to early post-transplant HvG declines.

The count of this clone is one. Its antigen is as yet unknown. The chain is built from TRBV4-3 and TRBJ2-5, with D possibly matching TRBD1 (7 bases). Matching the DNA end better, TRBJ2-7 makes the J call doubtful. The TCR originated in a human donor who was the organ donor for an intestinal transplant. Sequencing used unstimulated CD8+ T cells sorted from spleen or lymph node cells, obtained before transplant. As DNA, the CDR3 is TGCGCCAGCAGCCAACCGCAGGGGGACTCCGAGACCTACGAGCAGTACTTC. This translates into CASSQPQGDSETYEQYF.